The sequence of this T cell receptor beta chain was determined in a study of blood T cell repertoires in COVID-19. This clone has only one observation. The cohort comprised adults aged about 18 to 90 years residing in 24 US areas. Participant-given clinical history determined each cohort assignment. Recovered Cohort 3 donors showed two negative PCRs, clearance, or symptom resolution. From germline, CDR1 is SGHTA and CDR2 FQGTGA. V was pared by 0 bases and J by 6 bases, with 9 bases of the junction left unmatched. The CDR3 covers 17 residues. Authors' data handling: Amplification from reference gene primers served as the basis for estimated nucleated cell counts. Method: immunoSEQ multiplex PCR; TCRdb's copy keeps in-frame clones and lacks some. V and J calls and clone size are those listed in that table; D and trimming were worked out from the DNA. The sample includes a few hundred thousand clones, about nine tenths of them seen just once.

The sample taken for sequencing was PBMCs or T cells enriched from blood (not recorded which). The rearrangement links TRBV7-3 to TRBJ2-1, with 9 bases fitting TRBD2. The source of this sequence is a woman between 50 and 59 years old who had recovered from COVID-19. CDR3 DNA sequence: TGTGCCAGCAGCTTAACGTGGTCAGCGGGAGGTTCCAATGAGCAGTTCTTC. Protein sequence: CASSLTWSAGGSNEQFF.